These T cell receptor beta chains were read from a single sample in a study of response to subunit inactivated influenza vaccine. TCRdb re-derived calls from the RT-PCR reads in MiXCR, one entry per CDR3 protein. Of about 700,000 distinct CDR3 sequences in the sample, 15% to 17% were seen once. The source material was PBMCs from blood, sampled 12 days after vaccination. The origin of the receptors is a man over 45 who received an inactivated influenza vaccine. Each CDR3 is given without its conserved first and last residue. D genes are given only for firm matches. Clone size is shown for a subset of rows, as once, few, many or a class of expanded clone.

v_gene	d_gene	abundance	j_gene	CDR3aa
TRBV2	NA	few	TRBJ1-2	ARKGGGYT
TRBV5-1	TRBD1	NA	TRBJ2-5	ASRPDRATGWNRETQY
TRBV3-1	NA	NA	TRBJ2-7	ASSHVHEQY
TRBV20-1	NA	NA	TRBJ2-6	SARAGQPSSGANVLT
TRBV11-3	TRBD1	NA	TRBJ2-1	ASSLARGPLNEQF
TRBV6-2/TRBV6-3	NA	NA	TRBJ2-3	ASSSQRLRGTDTQY
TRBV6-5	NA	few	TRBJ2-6	ASSYSIRAGANVLT
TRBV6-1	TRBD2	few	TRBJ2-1	ASSVAGGPNNEQF
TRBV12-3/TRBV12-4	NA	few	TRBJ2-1	ASSVLDEQF
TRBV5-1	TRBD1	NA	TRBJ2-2	ASSARQGPGELF
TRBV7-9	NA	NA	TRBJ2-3	ASSPRGPDTRY
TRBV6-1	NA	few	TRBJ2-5	ASARGVYVQETQY
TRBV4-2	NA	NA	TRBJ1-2	ASSQDYGRVDSDGYT
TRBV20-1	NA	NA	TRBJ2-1	SDERVGSNEQF
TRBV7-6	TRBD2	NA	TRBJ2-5	ASSLRSSGTILGETQY
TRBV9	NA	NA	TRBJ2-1	ASSAQDEQF
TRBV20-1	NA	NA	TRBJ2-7	SASFFRGTPSSYEQY
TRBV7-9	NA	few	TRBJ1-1	ASSLLQPNTEAF
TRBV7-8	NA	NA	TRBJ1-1	ASSPEAEFEAF
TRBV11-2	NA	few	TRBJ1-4	ASSPGAIGEKLF
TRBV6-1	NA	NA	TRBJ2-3	ASSVISGFTDTQY